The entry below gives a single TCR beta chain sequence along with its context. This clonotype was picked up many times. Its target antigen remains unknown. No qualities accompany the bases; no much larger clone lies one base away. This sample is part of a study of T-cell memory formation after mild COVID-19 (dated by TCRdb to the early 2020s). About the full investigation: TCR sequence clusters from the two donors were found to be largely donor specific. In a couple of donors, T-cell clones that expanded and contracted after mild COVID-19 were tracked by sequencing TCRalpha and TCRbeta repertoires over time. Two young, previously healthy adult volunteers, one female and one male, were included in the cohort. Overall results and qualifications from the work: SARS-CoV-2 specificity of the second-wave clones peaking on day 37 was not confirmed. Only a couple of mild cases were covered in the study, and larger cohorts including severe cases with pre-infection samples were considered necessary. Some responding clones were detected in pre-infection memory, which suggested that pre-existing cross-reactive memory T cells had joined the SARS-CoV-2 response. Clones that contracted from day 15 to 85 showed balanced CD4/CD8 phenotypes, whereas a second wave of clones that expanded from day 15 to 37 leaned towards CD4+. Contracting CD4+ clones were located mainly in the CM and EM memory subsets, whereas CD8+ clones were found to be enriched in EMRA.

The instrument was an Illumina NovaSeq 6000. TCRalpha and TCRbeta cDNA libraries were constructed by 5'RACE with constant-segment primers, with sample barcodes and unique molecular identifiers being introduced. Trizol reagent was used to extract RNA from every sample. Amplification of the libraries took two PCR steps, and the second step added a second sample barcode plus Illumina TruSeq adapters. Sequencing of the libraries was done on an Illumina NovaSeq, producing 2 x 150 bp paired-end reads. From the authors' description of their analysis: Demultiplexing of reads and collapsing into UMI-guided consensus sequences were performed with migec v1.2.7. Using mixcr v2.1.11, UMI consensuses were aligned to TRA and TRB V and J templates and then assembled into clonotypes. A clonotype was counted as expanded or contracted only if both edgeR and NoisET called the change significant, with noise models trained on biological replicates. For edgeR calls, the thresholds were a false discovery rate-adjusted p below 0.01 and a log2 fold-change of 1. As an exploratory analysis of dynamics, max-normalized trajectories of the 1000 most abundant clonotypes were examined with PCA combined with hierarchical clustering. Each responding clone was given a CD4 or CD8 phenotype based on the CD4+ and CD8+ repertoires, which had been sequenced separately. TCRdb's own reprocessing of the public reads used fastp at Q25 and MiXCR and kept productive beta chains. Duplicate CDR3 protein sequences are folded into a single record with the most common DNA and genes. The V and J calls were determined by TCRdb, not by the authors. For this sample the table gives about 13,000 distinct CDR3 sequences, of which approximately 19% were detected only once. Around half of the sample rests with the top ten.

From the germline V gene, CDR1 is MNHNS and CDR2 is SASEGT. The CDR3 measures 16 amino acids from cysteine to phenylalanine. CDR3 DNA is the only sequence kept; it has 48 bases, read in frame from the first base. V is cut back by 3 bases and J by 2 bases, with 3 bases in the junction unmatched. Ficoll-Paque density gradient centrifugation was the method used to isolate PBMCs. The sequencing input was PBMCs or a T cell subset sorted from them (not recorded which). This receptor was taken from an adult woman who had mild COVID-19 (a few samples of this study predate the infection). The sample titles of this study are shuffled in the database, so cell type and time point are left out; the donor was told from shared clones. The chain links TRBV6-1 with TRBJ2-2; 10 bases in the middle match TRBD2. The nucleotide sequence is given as TGTGCCAGCAGTGACAGCGGGAGGGATAACACCGGGGAGCTGTTTTTT. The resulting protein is CASSDSGRDNTGELFF.